The sample holds a few counts of the clone carrying this T cell receptor beta chain. What it binds is not known. This entry belongs to a study of human T cells and chemical hapten exposure. Across the study: Per-sample TCR yield variability stemmed mainly from small pooled library volume differences.

Study-level findings and limits: Controls had significantly fewer large CDR3 similarity clusters than were formed by expanded TCRs. With regard to DPC sensitization, TCRs above 1 in 1000 frequency did not change.

Unique molecular identifiers were attached to individual cDNA molecules during library preparation. TCRdb reprocessed the RACE reads via MiXCR and lists one record per CDR3 protein. The top ten clones hold roughly 2.4% of a sample with roughly 60,000 distinct CDR3 sequences, 9.5% to 15% of them seen once. CDR3 length equals 12 residues. Germline CDR1 SGDLS, CDR2 YYNGEE. V lost 7 bases to trimming and J lost 7 bases, with 9 bases between them. Time point meaning: patch test 3, about 24 weeks after DPC sensitization. The treatment is: therapeutic diphenylcyclopropenone sensitization with weekly scalp DPC.

The TCR sequence derives from a man aged 30 to 39 with alopecia areata. Some clones in this sample may be carry-over from other donors' samples. V is TRBV9 and J is TRBJ1-6, with D uncertain. The sample here was whole blood, taken in connection with sensitization to the hapten diphenylcyclopropenone (DPC). CDR3 bases: TGTGCCAGCGGGGATGGAAATTCACCCCTCCACTTT. This translates into CASGDGNSPLHF.